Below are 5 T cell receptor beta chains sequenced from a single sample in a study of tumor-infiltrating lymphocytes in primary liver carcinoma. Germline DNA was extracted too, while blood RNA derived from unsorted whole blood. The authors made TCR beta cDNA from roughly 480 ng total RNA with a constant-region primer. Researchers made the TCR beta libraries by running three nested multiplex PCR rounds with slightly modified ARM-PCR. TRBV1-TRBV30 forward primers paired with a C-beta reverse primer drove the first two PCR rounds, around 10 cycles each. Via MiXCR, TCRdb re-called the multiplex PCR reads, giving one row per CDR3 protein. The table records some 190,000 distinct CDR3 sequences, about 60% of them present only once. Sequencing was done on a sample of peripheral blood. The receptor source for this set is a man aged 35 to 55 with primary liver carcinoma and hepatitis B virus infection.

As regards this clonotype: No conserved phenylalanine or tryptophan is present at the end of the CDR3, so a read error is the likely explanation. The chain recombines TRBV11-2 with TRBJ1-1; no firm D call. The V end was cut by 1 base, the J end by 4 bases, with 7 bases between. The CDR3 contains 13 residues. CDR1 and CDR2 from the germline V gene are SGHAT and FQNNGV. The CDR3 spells CASSLVPSTEAFV. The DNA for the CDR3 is TGTGCCAGCAGCTTAGTCCCCAGCACTGAAGCTTTCGTT.

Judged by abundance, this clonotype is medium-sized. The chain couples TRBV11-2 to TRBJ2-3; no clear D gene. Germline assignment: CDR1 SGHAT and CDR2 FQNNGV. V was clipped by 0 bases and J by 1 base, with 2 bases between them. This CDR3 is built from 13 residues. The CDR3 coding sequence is TGTGCCAGCAGCTTAGAGGGCACAGATACGCAGTATTTT. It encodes CASSLEGTDTQYF.

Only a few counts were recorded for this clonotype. CDR3 amino acids: CASSTGQGSYEQYF. DNA of the CDR3: TGTGCCAGCAGTACCGGACAGGGGAGCTACGAGCAGTACTTC. This chain uses TRBV6-6 with TRBJ2-7; 9 bases map to TRBD1. Trimming at V came to 5 bases and at J to 3 bases, leaving 5 bases not matched to a gene. Germline lookup yields CDR1 MNHNY and CDR2 SVGAGI (reference sequence). There are 14 residues in the CDR3.

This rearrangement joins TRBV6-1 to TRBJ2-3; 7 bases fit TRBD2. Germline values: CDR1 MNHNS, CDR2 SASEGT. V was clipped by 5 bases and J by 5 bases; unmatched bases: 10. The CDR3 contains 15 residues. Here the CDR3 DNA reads TGTGCCAGCAGTCCGACTTGCGGGAGATTAGATACGCAGTATTTT. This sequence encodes CASSPTCGRLDTQYF.

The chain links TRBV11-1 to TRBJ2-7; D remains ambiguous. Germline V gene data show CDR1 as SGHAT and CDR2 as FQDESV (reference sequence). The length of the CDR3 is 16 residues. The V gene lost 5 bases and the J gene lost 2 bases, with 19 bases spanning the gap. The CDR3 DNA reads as TGTGCCAGCAGCCTACGTCTTGATTACGGTACCTACGAGCAGTACTTC. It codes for CASSLRLDYGTYEQYF.